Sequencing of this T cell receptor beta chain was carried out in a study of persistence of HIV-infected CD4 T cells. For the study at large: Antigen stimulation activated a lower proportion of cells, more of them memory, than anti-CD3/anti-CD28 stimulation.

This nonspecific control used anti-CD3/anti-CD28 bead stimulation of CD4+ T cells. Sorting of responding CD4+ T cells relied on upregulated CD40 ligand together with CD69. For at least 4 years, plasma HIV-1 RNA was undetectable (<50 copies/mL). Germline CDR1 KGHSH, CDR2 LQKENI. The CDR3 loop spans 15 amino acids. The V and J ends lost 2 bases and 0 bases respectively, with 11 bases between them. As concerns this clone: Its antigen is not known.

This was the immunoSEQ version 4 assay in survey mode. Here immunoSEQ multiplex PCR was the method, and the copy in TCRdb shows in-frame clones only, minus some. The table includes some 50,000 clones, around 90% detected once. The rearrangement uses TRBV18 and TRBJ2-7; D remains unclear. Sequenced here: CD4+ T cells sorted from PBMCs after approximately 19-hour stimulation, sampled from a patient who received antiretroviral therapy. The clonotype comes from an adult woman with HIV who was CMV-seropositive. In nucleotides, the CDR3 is TGTGCCAGCTCACCAGAGGTTGCGAGCTCCTACGAGCAGTACTTC. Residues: CASSPEVASSYEQYF.